This is a list of T cell receptor beta chains from one sample in a study of T cells in Graves' hyperthyroidism and ophthalmopathy. TCRdb re-called the multiplex PCR reads through MiXCR, storing one row per CDR3 protein. Of approximately 720,000 distinct CDR3 sequences listed, under 20% are singletons. Material for sequencing was blood. The receptors shown here come from a woman aged 45-60 years with Graves' hyperthyroidism that later progressed to Graves' ophthalmopathy. Both conserved end residues are trimmed from each CDR3. Fields, in order: J gene, V gene, CDR3 length, CDR3 protein.

j_gene: TRBJ1-1; v_gene: TRBV7-8; len: 14; CDR3aa: ASQSISGGLELEAF
j_gene: TRBJ1-2; v_gene: TRBV3-1; len: 12; CDR3aa: ASSPTGDNYGYT
j_gene: TRBJ2-3; v_gene: TRBV6-5; len: 12; CDR3aa: ASSYLYNTDTQY
j_gene: TRBJ1-3; v_gene: TRBV9; len: 16; CDR3aa: ASSPPPRGGLSGNTIY
j_gene: TRBJ1-3; v_gene: TRBV5-8; len: 13; CDR3aa: ASSLAPGSGNTIY
j_gene: TRBJ2-5; v_gene: TRBV2; len: 11; CDR3aa: ASRATGQETQY
j_gene: TRBJ2-5; v_gene: TRBV4-2; len: 14; CDR3aa: ASSQDFTRTAETQY
j_gene: TRBJ1-6; v_gene: TRBV20-1; len: 10; CDR3aa: SAPPQGTPLH
j_gene: TRBJ2-3; v_gene: TRBV3-1; len: 14; CDR3aa: ASSRRRTGGTDTQY
j_gene: TRBJ1-5; v_gene: TRBV5-6; len: 14; CDR3aa: ASSFQSGASNQPQH
j_gene: TRBJ1-4; v_gene: TRBV4-1; len: 13; CDR3aa: ASSRLQGEGEKLF
j_gene: TRBJ2-7; v_gene: TRBV6-1; len: 13; CDR3aa: ASSSGDRAPYEQY
j_gene: TRBJ1-1; v_gene: TRBV7-2; len: 13; CDR3aa: ASSLVGGSNTEAF
j_gene: TRBJ2-5; v_gene: TRBV14; len: 9; CDR3aa: ARDGEETQY
j_gene: TRBJ1-1; v_gene: TRBV6-2/TRBV6-3; len: 8; CDR3aa: ASGQGYAF
j_gene: TRBJ2-4; v_gene: TRBV7-9; len: 15; CDR3aa: ASSLVSSDVAKNIQY
j_gene: TRBJ2-1; v_gene: TRBV7-6; len: 13; CDR3aa: ASSPPSDSYNEQF
j_gene: TRBJ2-2; v_gene: TRBV7-3; len: 12; CDR3aa: ASSLRPNTGELF
j_gene: TRBJ1-1; v_gene: TRBV29-1; len: 12; CDR3aa: SGRREGLYTEAF
j_gene: TRBJ1-5; v_gene: TRBV19; len: 13; CDR3aa: ASSDRSLGYQPQH
j_gene: TRBJ2-7; v_gene: TRBV12-3/TRBV12-4; len: 11; CDR3aa: ASTTGAFDEQY
j_gene: TRBJ1-2; v_gene: TRBV12-3/TRBV12-4; len: 12; CDR3aa: ASSLADGNYGYT
j_gene: TRBJ2-2; v_gene: TRBV30; len: 13; CDR3aa: AWSQWDRDTGELF
j_gene: TRBJ2-7; v_gene: TRBV7-9; len: 11; CDR3aa: ASSLAWVYEQY
j_gene: TRBJ2-3; v_gene: TRBV5-6; len: 16; CDR3aa: ASSLGVTSAPEENTQY
j_gene: TRBJ2-3; v_gene: TRBV4-2; len: 13; CDR3aa: ASSQVGPNTDTQY
j_gene: TRBJ2-1; v_gene: TRBV6-1; len: 12; CDR3aa: ASSGLAGVSAQF
j_gene: TRBJ1-5; v_gene: TRBV4-1; len: 16; CDR3aa: ASSQVPFSFGTNQPQH
j_gene: TRBJ1-1; v_gene: TRBV3-1; len: 12; CDR3aa: ASSQVRDRAEAF
j_gene: TRBJ2-1; v_gene: TRBV19; len: 14; CDR3aa: ASSILAGLSYNEQF
j_gene: TRBJ2-6; v_gene: TRBV12-3/TRBV12-4; len: 13; CDR3aa: ASSSTGAGANVLT
j_gene: TRBJ2-7; v_gene: TRBV7-9; len: 12; CDR3aa: ASSPTRSQVEQY
j_gene: TRBJ1-1; v_gene: TRBV5-4; len: 14; CDR3aa: ASSPSRTDLNTEAF
j_gene: TRBJ2-7; v_gene: TRBV11-2; len: 12; CDR3aa: ASSSQRDSYEQY
j_gene: TRBJ2-1; v_gene: TRBV5-1; len: 13; CDR3aa: ASSSGQGGYNEQF
j_gene: TRBJ1-6; v_gene: TRBV3-1; len: 14; CDR3aa: ASSLYPGQGASPLH
j_gene: TRBJ1-2; v_gene: TRBV7-2; len: 13; CDR3aa: ASSSGSRSNYGYT
j_gene: TRBJ1-2; v_gene: TRBV2; len: 17; CDR3aa: ASSEALEIRQGGDYGYT
j_gene: TRBJ2-2; v_gene: TRBV9; len: 14; CDR3aa: ASSMNREMNTGELF
j_gene: TRBJ1-2; v_gene: TRBV7-2; len: 13; CDR3aa: ASSPGQGGTYGYT
j_gene: TRBJ1-1; v_gene: TRBV19; len: 15; CDR3aa: ASSIRPMTGLNTEAF
j_gene: TRBJ2-2; v_gene: TRBV18; len: 12; CDR3aa: ASSNNQETGELF
j_gene: TRBJ2-1; v_gene: TRBV18; len: 12; CDR3aa: ASSPGLAIDEQF
j_gene: TRBJ2-3; v_gene: TRBV3-1; len: 13; CDR3aa: ASSQEGVSADTQY
j_gene: TRBJ2-7; v_gene: TRBV20-1; len: 10; CDR3aa: SATAQSYEQY
j_gene: TRBJ2-1; v_gene: TRBV19; len: 14; CDR3aa: ASIRDSSYSYNEQF
j_gene: TRBJ1-1; v_gene: TRBV19; len: 11; CDR3aa: ASSYSSHTEAF
j_gene: TRBJ1-1; v_gene: TRBV7-2; len: 11; CDR3aa: ASSLLIDTEAF
j_gene: TRBJ1-4; v_gene: TRBV5-1; len: 13; CDR3aa: ASSSGAGRNEKLF
j_gene: TRBJ2-3; v_gene: TRBV30; len: 9; CDR3aa: AWRQADTRY
j_gene: TRBJ1-5; v_gene: TRBV20-1; len: 11; CDR3aa: SARRGSGQPQH
j_gene: TRBJ1-1; v_gene: TRBV20-1; len: 9; CDR3aa: SSQPNTEAF
j_gene: TRBJ1-4; v_gene: TRBV27; len: 12; CDR3aa: ASSPRDGNEKLF
j_gene: TRBJ1-4; v_gene: TRBV6-5; len: 12; CDR3aa: ASSYGTGAGKLF